This T cell receptor (beta chain) was observed in a study of shared clonotypes between healthy human individuals. For the study at large: Every donor yielded three CD4 naive, three CD4 memory, two CD8 naive and one CD8 memory plate. Study results and limitations: Memory subsets generally showed lower estimated richness than naive subsets. Sequencing depth was expected to affect clonotype sharing among donors. Around 5.4% of naive CD4 clonotypes were common to a few donors.

The germline V gene has CDR1 MNHNS and CDR2 SASEGT. The CDR3 sequence is 15 residues long. Trimming took off 4 bases at V and 1 base at J, with 13 bases between the two ends. CD8 cells classed as naive were CD45RO-negative and positively selected for CCR7, excluding terminally differentiated effector memory CD45RA+ cells. The protocol was immunoSEQ multiplex PCR, while the TCRdb copy is restricted to in-frame clones and leaves out a portion. The table has over 2 million clones, approximately 94% seen once; the top ten hold 0.9% to 1.3%. Worth noting for this clone: Its antigen is as yet unknown.

This chain links TRBV6-1 with TRBJ1-1; no reliable D call. The clonotype originates from a man between 18 and 35 years old in good health. Material for sequencing was naive CD8+ T cells sorted from blood. CDR3 sequence reads: CASSVPRVGNTEAFF. DNA for the CDR3: TGTGCCAGCAGTGTTCCCAGAGTCGGGAACACTGAAGCTTTCTTT.